Each of the 15 T cell receptor beta chains below was sequenced from the same sample in a study of response to subunit inactivated influenza vaccine. TCRdb analysed the RT-PCR reads with MiXCR anew, one entry per CDR3 protein. The profile shows about 500,000 distinct CDR3 sequences, more than 15% of them singletons. Sequencing used CD4+ T cells sorted from PBMCs, obtained around 2 years after vaccination. The origin of the receptors is a man aged 45 to 75 who received an inactivated influenza vaccine.

The V gene is TRBV20-1, the J gene TRBJ2-5; D gene ambiguous. Germline CDR1 DFQATT, CDR2 SNEGSKA (reference sequence). This CDR3 is built from 14 residues. With 1 base removed from V and 1 base from J, the gap between germline ends came to 10 bases. CDR3 sequence: CSARVRTFQETQYF. The CDR3, as DNA: TGCAGTGCTAGAGTTAGGACGTTCCAAGAGACCCAGTACTTC.

V is TRBV11-1 and J is TRBJ2-3; 11 bases are shared with TRBD2. The CDR3 is 18 residues long. With 1 base clipped from V and 5 bases from J, the junction kept 11 bases outside the gene matches. Per the germline V gene, CDR1 is SGHAT and CDR2 is FQDESV (reference sequence). The CDR3 loop is CASSLGSIAGGPKDTQYF. The DNA for the CDR3 is TGTGCCAGCAGCTTAGGGTCGATAGCGGGAGGGCCAAAAGATACGCAGTATTTT.

This clonotype has at least ten counts. CDR3 in DNA: TGTGCCAGCAGCCGGGCCGGGACCCTTAGCACAGATACGCAGTATTTT. It yields the protein CASSRAGTLSTDTQYF. This chain uses TRBV3-1 with TRBJ2-3; D tentatively fits TRBD1 or TRBD2 (5 bases each). Trimming left V 4 bases short and J 0 bases short, with 14 bases between. There are 16 residues in the CDR3. The V gene's germline CDR1 is LGHDT and CDR2 YNNKEL (reference sequence).

The V and J genes are TRBV2 and TRBJ2-1; unclear D gene. V was clipped by 0 bases and J by 0 bases, with 6 bases between them. This CDR3 contains 15 residues. CDR1 SNHLY and CDR2 FYNNEI come from the germline V gene. CDR3 amino acids: CASSEALSSYNEQFF. The CDR3 DNA is TGTGCCAGCAGTGAAGCCCTTAGCTCCTACAATGAGCAGTTCTTC.

The genes are TRBV27 and TRBJ2-7; the match to TRBD1 covers 7 bases. V shed 0 bases and J 2 bases; nucleotides not matched to a gene: 4. Germline V gene data show CDR1 as MNHEY and CDR2 as SMNVEV (reference sequence). CDR3 length: 15 residues. The CDR3 loop is CASSLSTGITYEQYF. The CDR3, as DNA: TGTGCCAGCAGTTTATCGACAGGGATTACCTACGAGCAGTACTTC.

This clonotype came up a few times. This chain joins TRBV6-2 or TRBV6-3 and TRBJ1-5; D gene uncertain. This CDR3 region has 16 residues. Trimming pared 7 bases from V and 5 bases from J, leaving 21 bases between. Germline values: CDR1 MNHEY, CDR2 SVGEGT. The CDR3 sequence: CASMTGGAARYQPQHF. The DNA for the CDR3 is TGTGCCAGCATGACGGGTGGCGCGGCCCGTTATCAGCCCCAGCATTTT.

This clonotype was seen a few times. V and J are TRBV12-3 or TRBV12-4 and TRBJ2-7, with a tentative D call TRBD2 (5 bases). Trimming removed 0 bases at V and 7 bases at J, with 16 bases between. There are 15 residues in the CDR3. CDR3 sequence (DNA): TGTGCCAGCAGTTTAGCGCTTTCGTCAACGGGGGAGCAGTACTTC. Translating it yields CASSLALSSTGEQYF.

This clonotype appeared a few times. The chain recombines TRBV12-3 or TRBV12-4 with TRBJ2-5; TRBD1 agrees at 7 bases. The CDR3 is 14 amino acids. The V segment lost 6 bases and the J segment 3 bases; nucleotides outside the gene matches: 7. The CDR3 coding sequence is TGTGCCAGCAGACTCGGGACAGCTGAAGAGACCCAGTACTTC. Amino acids: CASRLGTAEETQYF.

The chain is built from TRBV18 and TRBJ2-3; D is ambiguous. With 7 bases removed from V and 0 bases from J, the gap between germline ends came to 8 bases. The germline CDR1 and CDR2 sequences are KGHSH and LQKENI. CDR3 length: 13 residues. CDR3 bases: TGTGCCAGCTTCTCGGACAGCACAGATACGCAGTATTTT. Translation: CASFSDSTDTQYF.

This clonotype appeared a few times. The chain carries TRBV5-5 and TRBJ2-5; D gene uncertain. This CDR3 has 12 residues. Germline lookup yields CDR1 SGHKS and CDR2 YYEKEE (reference sequence). Trimming took off 2 bases at V and 4 bases at J, with 6 bases between the two ends. The CDR3 nucleotides read TGTGCCAGCAGCTTCGCTGGAGAGACCCAGTACTTC. It codes for CASSFAGETQYF.

This clonotype was seen many times. The V gene is TRBV4-1, the J gene TRBJ1-1; no clear D gene. Germline lookup yields CDR1 MGHRA and CDR2 YSYEKL. The CDR3 has 14 amino acids. V lost 0 bases, J lost 4 bases, and 9 bases lay in between. CDR3 in amino acids: CASSQEGLSTEAFF. The CDR3 region has the DNA TGCGCCAGCAGCCAAGAGGGGTTGAGCACTGAAGCTTTCTTT.

The rearrangement uses TRBV2 and TRBJ2-1; D is perhaps TRBD2 (6 bases). The CDR3 is 15 amino acids. Per the germline V gene, CDR1 is SNHLY and CDR2 is FYNNEI. Trimming removed 6 bases at V and 5 bases at J, with 17 bases between. CDR3 residues: CASSAGGDRNNEQFF. The CDR3, as DNA: TGTGCCAGCAGCGCCGGGGGTGACAGAAACAATGAGCAGTTCTTC.

The rearrangement joins TRBV6-1 to TRBJ2-3; D may be TRBD2 (5 bases). This CDR3 contains 16 residues. Germline CDR1 MNHNS, CDR2 SASEGT. V dropped 4 bases and J dropped 1 base, with 15 bases sitting between them. CDR3 amino acids: CASSVGLSGGTDTQYF. The CDR3, as DNA: TGTGCCAGCAGTGTCGGACTCAGCGGAGGCACAGATACGCAGTATTTT.

This clonotype has only a few counts. V gene TRBV12-3 or TRBV12-4 combines with J gene TRBJ2-2, with TRBD1 matching 8 bases. Trimming at V came to 9 bases and at J to 2 bases, leaving 11 bases not matched to a gene. The CDR3 is made up of 16 amino acids. CDR3 in DNA: TGTGCCAGTTCAGCGGCCAGGGGGCAAAACACCGGGGAGCTGTTTTTT. Amino acids: CASSAARGQNTGELFF.

This clonotype has just a few counts. V and J are TRBV6-2 or TRBV6-3 and TRBJ2-3; possibly TRBD1 for D (6 bases). The CDR3 totals 14 residues. V shed 3 bases and J shed 7 bases, with 14 bases lying between them. Germline CDR1 is MNHEY and CDR2 is SVGEGT. CDR3: CASSYVNRAHTQYF. The CDR3 bases are TGTGCCAGCAGTTATGTAAACAGGGCCCATACGCAGTATTTT.